The following is a T cell receptor beta chain sequence with its context. Germline V lookup: CDR1 KGHDR, CDR2 SFDVKD. The CDR3 runs 14 residues. With 5 bases removed from V and 1 base from J, the gap between germline ends came to 10 bases. This entry belongs to a study of blood T cell repertoires in COVID-19. Overall study: Both acute and convalescent COVID-19 samples were obtained from the United States, Italy and Spain. Sources were T cells, B-cell-depleted T cells, or PBMCs; the material itself was cDNA or gDNA.

Per the study methods: Reference gene primer amplification in the assay estimated nucleated cell counts. Clones were read by immunoSEQ multiplex PCR, and TCRdb kept only the in-frame ones, dropping some. The V and J calls and clone size are taken from that table; D and trimming were inferred from the DNA. The repertoire includes approximately 240,000 clones, approximately 84% of them detected once, and more than 4% sits in the top ten. Sequencing was carried out using peripheral blood. This sequence joins TRBV24-1 and TRBJ1-2; tentatively, D is TRBD1 (6 bases). This clonotype was sampled from a man aged 50 or older with acute or convalescent COVID-19. CDR3 sequence: CATSAGRGNYGYTF. Written as DNA, the CDR3 is TGTGCCACCAGTGCGGGCAGGGGTAACTATGGCTACACCTTC.